The TCR beta chain described here comes from a study of CD49a tissue-resident CD8 T cells in human skin (dated by TCRdb to the late 2010s). At the level of the whole study: The study examined tissue-resident memory CD8+ T cell subsets in human skin defined by CD49a, CD69 and CD103 expression.

The germline V gene encodes CDR1 SGHRS and CDR2 YFSETQ. V has 5 bases trimmed and J has 7 bases trimmed; junction bases matching no gene number 0. The CDR3 numbers 11 residues from cysteine through phenylalanine. Kept here is only the CDR3 DNA, which spans 33 bases and is read in frame from base 1. The protocol used for the library was the immunoSEQ multiplex PCR assay. In the source study's methods: Across the sorted blood, dermal and epidermal CD8+ T cell populations, TCR V beta family usage frequencies were compared. Imported from immuneACCESS, the table was reduced by TCRdb to in-frame sequences with V and J called. These copies leave out some clones; in studies compared against another copy, an unresolved V gene accounts for under half, and the cause of the remainder is not known. The DNA gave D and trimming, while V, J and clone size come from that table. This sample gives a few hundred clones in total; roughly 70% of them show up just once. Around 22% of the sample is held by the ten biggest clonotypes.

Details on this clone: Its recognized antigen is unknown. It has no much larger one-base neighbor in the sample; base qualities were not kept.

For several healthy donors, sorted CD8+ T cells taken from blood, dermis and epidermis had their TCR beta CDR3 regions analysed. Both blood and skin samples were provided by each TCR-sequenced donor, and all TCR-sequenced donors were healthy individuals. Sorting was used to isolate CD8+ T cell populations ahead of TCR beta sequencing. Before any analysis of T cells, the skin was split into dermal and epidermal compartments. The V and J genes are TRBV5-1 and TRBJ2-1, and 7 bases in between align with TRBD1. Material: CD103- CD8+ T cells sorted from skin dermis. The TCR was taken from a human donor in good health. CDR3 protein: CASRTGNEQFF. The bases read TGCGCCAGCAGGACAGGGAATGAGCAGTTCTTC. With the rest looked up from the reference TRBV5-1 and TRBJ2-1 genes rather than sequenced, the full variable domain is KAGVTQTPRYLIKTRGQQVTLSCSPISGHRSVSWYQQTPGQGLQFLFEYFSETQRNKGNFPGRFSGRQFSNSRSEMNVSTLELGDSALYLCASRTGNEQFFGPGTRLTVL.